Listed below are T cell receptor beta chains from one sample, sequenced in a study of blood T cells in healthy people across ages. TCRdb reprocessed the 5' RACE reads via MiXCR and lists one record per CDR3 protein. Of some 900,000 distinct CDR3 sequences listed, 48% are singletons. Sequences were obtained from blood. These receptors originate from a man aged 30-40 years in good health. CDR3s include the opening cysteine and the closing phenylalanine or tryptophan. The D gene is left open where the match is weak. The listing skips clone size in some rows; elsewhere it reads once, few, many or a size class.

D gene | J gene | V gene | clone size | CDR3 DNA | CDR3 protein
NA | TRBJ2-3 | TRBV29-1 | NA | TGCAGCCCTCGTAGAGACAGTTGCACAGATACGCAGTATTTT | CSPRRDSCTDTQYF
TRBD2 | TRBJ2-1 | TRBV12-3/TRBV12-4 | NA | TGTGCCAGCAGCCCAACGGGAGGGAGGGCCTACAATGAACAGTTCTTC | CASSPTGGRAYNEQFF
TRBD2 | TRBJ2-7 | TRBV6-5 | NA | TGTGCCAGCAGTTCGGGACTAGCGGGAGGGAATTCGGCCTACGAGCAGTACTTC | CASSSGLAGGNSAYEQYF
TRBD1 | TRBJ1-2 | TRBV10-3 | few | TGTGTCATCGGACAGGAGGACTATGGCTACACCTTC | CVIGQEDYGYTF
TRBD1 | TRBJ2-3 | TRBV12-3/TRBV12-4 | NA | TGTGCCAGCAGTGGAGCCGGGACAGGGGGCACAGATACGCAGTATTTT | CASSGAGTGGTDTQYF
NA | TRBJ2-2 | TRBV25-1 | few | TGTGCCAGCAGTGAACAGCAGACCGGGGAGCTGTTTTTT | CASSEQQTGELFF
TRBD1 | TRBJ2-5 | TRBV20-1 | many | TGCAGTGCTACGGGACAGGGGGCAGCGAGAGAGACCCAGTACTTC | CSATGQGAARETQYF
NA | TRBJ2-3 | TRBV3-1 | NA | TGTGCCAGCAGCCAAGAAGTGAGGGGGGTCACAGATACGCAGTATTTT | CASSQEVRGVTDTQYF
NA | TRBJ2-3 | TRBV5-1 | NA | TGCGCCAGCAGCAGGGAGGCTAACACAGATACGCAGTATTTT | CASSREANTDTQYF
NA | TRBJ2-7 | TRBV5-6 | NA | TGTGCCAGCAGCTTGGGTCAGGGGTTCGCCTACGAGCAGTACTTC | CASSLGQGFAYEQYF
TRBD1 | TRBJ1-4 | TRBV3-1 | once | TGTGCCAGCGGCCAAGAGGAGGGACAGTCCGAAAAACTGTTTTTT | CASGQEEGQSEKLFF
NA | TRBJ2-4 | TRBV15 | NA | TGTGCCACCAGCTCGACTAGTGGAAACATTCAGTACTTC | CATSSTSGNIQYF
NA | TRBJ1-5 | TRBV30 | NA | TGTGCCTGGAGTACAACGTCTTATCAGCCCCAGCATTTT | CAWSTTSYQPQHF
TRBD2 | TRBJ2-1 | TRBV10-2 | NA | TGCGCCACCCAGCTAGCGGGGGGGCACAATGAGCAGTTCTTC | CATQLAGGHNEQFF
TRBD2 | TRBJ2-5 | TRBV3-1 | NA | TGTGCCAGCAGCCAAGGAACTAGCGGGGGATCAGTTCGGGAGACCCAGTACTTC | CASSQGTSGGSVRETQYF
TRBD1 | TRBJ2-7 | TRBV7-9 | NA | TGTGCCAGCAGCTCCGGACAGGGGACTAACTTGGAGCAGTACTTC | CASSSGQGTNLEQYF